This TCR beta chain was captured in a study of blood T cell repertoires in COVID-19. Study-wide context: The United States, Italy and Spain supplied acute and convalescent COVID-19 samples. The analysed material was cDNA or gDNA that came from T cells, B-cell-depleted T cells, or PBMCs.

Only a few counts were recorded for this clone. In the original processing: Using reference gene primer amplification, nucleated cell counts were estimated. Method: immunoSEQ multiplex PCR; TCRdb's copy keeps in-frame clones and lacks some. The V and J calls and clone size are taken from that table; D and trimming were inferred from the DNA. The profile covers about 190,000 clones, with about 85% appearing a single time and approximately 1% taken by the ten largest. The TCR comes from a man aged 30-40 years with acute or convalescent COVID-19. The sample consisted of peripheral blood.

CDR3 sequence: CASSFENYGYTF. For the CDR3, the DNA is TGTGCCAGCAGCTTCGAGAACTATGGCTACACCTTC. The chain uses TRBV7-9 and TRBJ1-2; D is unresolved. The CDR3 contains 12 residues. Per the germline V gene, CDR1 is SEHNR and CDR2 is FQNEAQ (reference sequence). Trimming removed 3 bases at V and 2 bases at J, with 4 bases between. The whole variable domain, remainder taken from reference TRBV7-9 and TRBJ1-2, is DTGVSQNPRHKITKRGQNVTFRCDPISEHNRLYWYRQTLGQGPEFLTYFQNEAQLEKSRLLSDRFSAERPKGSFSTLEIQRTEQGDSAMYLCASSFENYGYTFGSGTRLTVV.